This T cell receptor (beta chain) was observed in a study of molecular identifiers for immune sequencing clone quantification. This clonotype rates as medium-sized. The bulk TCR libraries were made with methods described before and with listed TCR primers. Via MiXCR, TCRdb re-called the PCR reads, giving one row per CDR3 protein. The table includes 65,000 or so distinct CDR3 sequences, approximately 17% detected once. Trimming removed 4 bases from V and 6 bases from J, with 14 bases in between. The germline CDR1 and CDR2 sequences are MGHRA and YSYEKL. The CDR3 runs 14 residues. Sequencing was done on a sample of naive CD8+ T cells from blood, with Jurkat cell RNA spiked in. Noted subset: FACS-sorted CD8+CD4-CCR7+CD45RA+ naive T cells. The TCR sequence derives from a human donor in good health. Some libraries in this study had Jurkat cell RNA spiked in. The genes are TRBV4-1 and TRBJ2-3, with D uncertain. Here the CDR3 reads CASSPFYEKDTQYF. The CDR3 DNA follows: TGCGCCAGCAGCCCGTTTTACGAGAAGGATACGCAGTATTTT.